This T cell receptor (beta chain) originates from a study of cytomegalovirus exposure and HLA in healthy donors. Overall study findings and caveats: Later analysis showed most CMV-associated TCR beta chains appearing HLA-restricted. Three of the chains that were CMV-associated were confirmed in vitro to be specific for CMV antigens. In a later analysis, TCR association rates varied by HLA locus: DRB1 most, HLA-C fewest. Rare sequences made up most TCRs, while some public TCRs were found in many donors.

A note on this clone: The antigen is undetermined.

Amplification used 60 Vbeta primers and 13 Jbeta primers. TCRdb's copy holds only in-frame clones and misses some; the assay was immunoSEQ multiplex PCR. The profile shows fewer than 150,000 clones, 70% to 80% of them singletons. The germline gives CDR1 MNHNY, CDR2 SVGAGI (reference sequence). The CDR3 loop spans 13 amino acids. V lost 6 bases and J 10 bases, leaving 16 bases between the germline ends. This clonotype originated in a male donor in good health and CMV-seronegative. The sequencing input was PBMCs. The rearrangement links TRBV6-6 to TRBJ2-1; weak D call: TRBD1 (6 bases). CDR3 amino acids: CASSIGTSKEQFF. CDR3 in DNA: TGTGCCAGCAGCATAGGGACATCTAAAGAGCAGTTCTTC.